The T cell receptor beta chain under discussion was sequenced for a study of brain T cells in children with intractable seizures. TCRdb's table, derived via immunoSEQ multiplex PCR, lists solely in-frame clones and lacks some. The data hold around 80,000 clones, with about 90% observed a single time. The CDR3 consists of 15 residues. CDR1 and CDR2 from the germline V gene are MNHEY and SVGAGI. The germline V and J ends were trimmed by 10 bases and 0 bases, with 15 bases remaining between them. The chain employs TRBV6-5 and TRBJ1-4, with D perhaps TRBD1 (6 bases). This clonotype was obtained from a girl aged 2 to 9 with Rasmussen encephalitis and intractable seizures. This specimen was peripheral blood, taken at surgery. CDR3 sequence (DNA): TGTGCCACCCTAGGACAGCTTGCAACTAATGAAAAACTGTTTTTT. Protein: CATLGQLATNEKLFF.